The source of this T cell receptor beta chain is a study of blood T cell repertoires in COVID-19. In the study overall: Researchers got acute and convalescent COVID-19 samples from the United States, Italy and Spain. PBMCs, B-cell-depleted T cells, or T cells provided the cDNA or gDNA that made up the material.

Trimming removed 5 bases from V and 5 bases from J, with 7 bases in between. The CDR3 is 13 residues long. CDR1 and CDR2 from the germline V gene are SNHLY and FYNNEI. In Seattle, patients joined the study during active infection and were tracked longitudinally. In the authors' workflow: Amplification of reference gene primers provided the estimated nucleated cell counts. Profiling relied on immunoSEQ multiplex PCR, and the TCRdb table lists in-frame clones only, not all of them. The V and J calls and clone size are taken from that table; D and trimming were inferred from the DNA. The sample yields roughly 150,000 clones, around 85% seen once.

The source material was peripheral blood. This clonotype originated in a man at least 80 years old with COVID-19, enrolled during active disease. The chain combines TRBV2 with TRBJ1-6; D possibly corresponds to TRBD1 (6 bases). Here the CDR3 reads CASSWDNNSPLHF. The CDR3 DNA sequence: TGTGCCAGCAGTTGGGACAATAATTCACCCCTCCACTTT.